The T cell receptor (beta chain) described here comes from a study of shared clonotypes between healthy human individuals. Study outcomes and limitations: Only blood samples were collected, and tissue repertoires likely differ. Larger estimated richness was generally recorded for naive subsets relative to memory subsets. Across a handful of donors, naive CD4 shared about 5%, naive CD8 more than 3%, memory CD4 approximately 2.5%, memory CD8 0.4%.

This clone is a singleton in its sample. The target antigen is unknown. Additional DNA sequences in this sample encode the identical CDR3. Assay used: immunoSEQ multiplex PCR; TCRdb lists only in-frame clones, some missing. This table holds some 2.4 million clones, more than 85% found once. CDR3 length equals 15 residues. V was shortened by 0 bases and J by 0 bases, with 7 bases between the two germline ends. The germline V gene encodes CDR1 SGHNT and CDR2 YYREEE (reference sequence). This clonotype was sampled from a man aged 18 to 29 in good health. Some clones in this sample may be carry-over from other donors' samples. Sequenced: naive CD4+ T cells from PBMCs. Subset: CD45RA+ positively selected. V is TRBV5-4 and J is TRBJ2-1; D may be TRBD2 (6 bases). CDR3 loop: CASSLGLDSYNEQFF. In DNA form, the CDR3 reads TGTGCCAGCAGCTTGGGACTAGACTCCTACAATGAGCAGTTCTTC.